There are many counts of the clone carrying this T cell receptor (beta chain). This sample is drawn from a study of T cells in Graves' hyperthyroidism and ophthalmopathy. V was clipped by 6 bases and J by 4 bases, with 16 bases between them. Germline V gene sequence: CDR1 MDHEN, CDR2 SYDVKM. The CDR3 has 16 amino acids. Researchers amplified the TCR beta CDR3 regions from RNA transcripts. The TCR CDR3 was amplified in a first-round RT-PCR using the HTBI primer set. TCRdb redid the calling of the multiplex PCR reads with MiXCR, one entry per CDR3 protein. The sample has about 130,000 distinct CDR3 sequences; roughly a fifth are singletons.

The clonotype was recovered from a woman in her 50s with Graves' hyperthyroidism that later progressed to Graves' ophthalmopathy. The chain carries TRBV28 and TRBJ1-6, with no clear D. Input material: blood. CDR3 DNA: TGTGCCAGCAGCCTCTACGGCCAGGCTTATAATTCACCCCTCCACTTT. Its translation: CASSLYGQAYNSPLHF.